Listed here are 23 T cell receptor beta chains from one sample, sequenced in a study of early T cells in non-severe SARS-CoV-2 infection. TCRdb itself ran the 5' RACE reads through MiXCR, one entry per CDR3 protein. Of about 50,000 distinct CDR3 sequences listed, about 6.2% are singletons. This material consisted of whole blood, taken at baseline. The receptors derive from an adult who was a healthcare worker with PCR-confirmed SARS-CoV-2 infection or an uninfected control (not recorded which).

The CDR3 sequence: CASSDGQGGETQYF. In DNA, the CDR3 is TGTGCCAGCAGCGACGGACAGGGCGGAGAGACCCAGTACTTC. V and J are TRBV7-6 and TRBJ2-5; TRBD1 agrees at 8 bases. Germline V gene data show CDR1 as SGHVS and CDR2 as FNYEAQ. There are 14 residues in the CDR3. V lost 5 bases, J lost 4 bases, and 6 bases stayed unmatched.

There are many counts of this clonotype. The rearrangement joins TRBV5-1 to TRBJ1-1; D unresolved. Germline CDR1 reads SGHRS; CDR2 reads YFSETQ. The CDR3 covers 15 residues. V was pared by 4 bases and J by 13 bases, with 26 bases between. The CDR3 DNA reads TGCGCCAGCAGCATGGCCGTTGTTTCTGGGAGCCCGGGTTTCTTT. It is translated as CASSMAVVSGSPGFF.

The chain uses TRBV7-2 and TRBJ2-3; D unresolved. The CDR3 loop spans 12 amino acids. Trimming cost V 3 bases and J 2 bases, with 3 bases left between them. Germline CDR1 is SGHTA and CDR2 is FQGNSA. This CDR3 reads CASSFFTDTQYF. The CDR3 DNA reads TGTGCCAGCAGCTTTTTCACAGATACGCAGTATTTT.

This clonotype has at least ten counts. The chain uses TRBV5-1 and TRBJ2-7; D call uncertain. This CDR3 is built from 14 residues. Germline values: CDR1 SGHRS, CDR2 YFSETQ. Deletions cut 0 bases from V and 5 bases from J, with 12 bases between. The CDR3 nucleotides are TGCGCCAGCAGCTTGGGCACGACCCTAGACGAGCAGTACTTC. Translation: CASSLGTTLDEQYF.

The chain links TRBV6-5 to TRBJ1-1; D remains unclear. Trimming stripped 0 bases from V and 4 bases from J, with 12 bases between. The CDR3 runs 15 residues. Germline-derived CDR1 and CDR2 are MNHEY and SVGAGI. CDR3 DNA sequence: TGTGCCAGCAGTTACTCGGCCAGGTTGGGCACTGAAGCTTTCTTT. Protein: CASSYSARLGTEAFF.

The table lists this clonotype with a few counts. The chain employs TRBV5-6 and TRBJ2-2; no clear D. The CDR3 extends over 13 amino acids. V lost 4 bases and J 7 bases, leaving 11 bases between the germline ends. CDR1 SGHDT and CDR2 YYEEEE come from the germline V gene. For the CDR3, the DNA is TGTGCCAGCAGCCCCGCTGCGGACGGGGAGCTGTTTTTT. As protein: CASSPAADGELFF.

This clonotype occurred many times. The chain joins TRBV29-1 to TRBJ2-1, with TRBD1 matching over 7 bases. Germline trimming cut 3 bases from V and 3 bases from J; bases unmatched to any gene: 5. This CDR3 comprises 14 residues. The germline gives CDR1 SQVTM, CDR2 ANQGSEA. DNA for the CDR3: TGCAGCGTTGATTCGACAGGGCTCTACAATGAGCAGTTCTTC. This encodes CSVDSTGLYNEQFF.

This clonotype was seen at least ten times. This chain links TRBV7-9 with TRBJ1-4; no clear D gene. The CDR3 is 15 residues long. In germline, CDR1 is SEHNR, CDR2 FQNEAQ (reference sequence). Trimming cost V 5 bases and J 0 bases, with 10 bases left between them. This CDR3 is CASSETVATNEKLFF. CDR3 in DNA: TGTGCCAGCAGCGAAACCGTAGCAACTAATGAAAAACTGTTTTTT.

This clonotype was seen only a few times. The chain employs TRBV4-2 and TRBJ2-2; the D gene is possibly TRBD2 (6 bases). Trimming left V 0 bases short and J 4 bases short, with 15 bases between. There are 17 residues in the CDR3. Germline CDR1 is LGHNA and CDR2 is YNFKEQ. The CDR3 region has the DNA TGTGCCAGCAGCCAAGATCTCAGGCGAGCGGGCACCGGGGAGCTGTTTTTT. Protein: CASSQDLRRAGTGELFF.

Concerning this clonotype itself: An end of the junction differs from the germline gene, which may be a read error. This chain's CDR3 is CASSLPDPGHINEKLFF. The CDR3 coding sequence is TGTGCTAGCAGCTTACCGGACCCAGGGCACATTAATGAAAAACTGTTTTTT. The V gene is TRBV7-7, the J gene TRBJ1-4; D is possibly TRBD1 (5 bases). This CDR3 is 17 amino acids long. CDR1 is SSHAT and CDR2 is FNYEAQ in the germline V gene (reference sequence).

The chain's CDR3 is CASTDRGNQPQHF. CDR3 sequence (DNA): TGCGCCAGCACTGACAGGGGCAATCAGCCCCAGCATTTT. V is TRBV10-2 and J is TRBJ1-5; 7 bases match TRBD1. Germline trimming cut 7 bases from V and 2 bases from J; bases unmatched to any gene: 2. This CDR3 is 13 amino acids long. Germline CDR1 reads WSHSY; CDR2 reads SAAADI.

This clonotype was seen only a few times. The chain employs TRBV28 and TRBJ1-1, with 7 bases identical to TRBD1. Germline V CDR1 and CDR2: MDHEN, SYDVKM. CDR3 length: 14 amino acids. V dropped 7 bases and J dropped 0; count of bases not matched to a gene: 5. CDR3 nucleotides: TGTGCCAGCACTACCGGGACAGTGAACACTGAAGCTTTCTTT. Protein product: CASTTGTVNTEAFF.

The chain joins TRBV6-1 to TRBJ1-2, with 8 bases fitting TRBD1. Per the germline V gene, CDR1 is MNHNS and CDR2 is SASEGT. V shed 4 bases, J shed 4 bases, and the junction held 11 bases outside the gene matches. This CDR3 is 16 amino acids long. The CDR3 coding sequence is TGTGCCAGCAGTGTATTGGGACAGGTCCCCCTCTATGGCTACACCTTC. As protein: CASSVLGQVPLYGYTF.

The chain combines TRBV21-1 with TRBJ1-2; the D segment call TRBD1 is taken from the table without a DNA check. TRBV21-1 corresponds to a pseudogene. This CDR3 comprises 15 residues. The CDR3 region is CASSLPGDVNYGYTF. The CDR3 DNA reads TGTGCCAGCAGCCTCCCAGGGGACGTCAACTATGGCTACACCTTC.

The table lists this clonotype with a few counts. CDR3 region: CASSLTGAGVTNEKLFF. The CDR3 DNA sequence: TGTGCCAGCAGCCTCACGGGGGCGGGAGTAACTAATGAAAAACTGTTTTTT. The V call is TRBV6-6, the J call TRBJ1-4, with a weak D call TRBD1 (6 bases). The CDR3 has 17 amino acids. Germline-derived CDR1 and CDR2 are MNHNY and SVGAGI (reference sequence). Trimming cost V 6 bases and J 1 base, with 18 bases left between them.

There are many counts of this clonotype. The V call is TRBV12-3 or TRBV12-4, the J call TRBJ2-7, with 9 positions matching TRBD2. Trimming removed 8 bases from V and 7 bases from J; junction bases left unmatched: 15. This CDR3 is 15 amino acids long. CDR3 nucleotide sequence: TGTGCCAGCTCCCTCGGAGCTAGCGGGACTGGAGAGCAGTACTTC. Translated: CASSLGASGTGEQYF.

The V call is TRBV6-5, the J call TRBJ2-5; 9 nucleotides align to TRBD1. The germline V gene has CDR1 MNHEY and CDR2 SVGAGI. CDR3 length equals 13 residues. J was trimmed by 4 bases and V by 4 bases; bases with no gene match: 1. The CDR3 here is CASSSGQGETQYF. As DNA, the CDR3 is TGTGCCAGCAGTTCGGGACAGGGAGAGACCCAGTACTTC.

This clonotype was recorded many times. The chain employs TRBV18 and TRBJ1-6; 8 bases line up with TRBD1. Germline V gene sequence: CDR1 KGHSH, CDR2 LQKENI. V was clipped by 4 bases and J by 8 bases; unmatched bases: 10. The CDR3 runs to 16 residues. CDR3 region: CASSQRTGTIDSPLHF. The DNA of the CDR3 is TGTGCCAGCTCACAGCGGACAGGGACGATAGATTCACCCCTCCACTTT.

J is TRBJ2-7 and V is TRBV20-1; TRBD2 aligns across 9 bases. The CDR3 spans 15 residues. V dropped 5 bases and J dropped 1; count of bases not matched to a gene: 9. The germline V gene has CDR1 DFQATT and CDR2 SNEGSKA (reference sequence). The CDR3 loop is CSARTSVQGSYEQYF. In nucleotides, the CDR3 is TGCAGTGCTCGGACTAGCGTCCAGGGGTCCTACGAGCAGTACTTC.

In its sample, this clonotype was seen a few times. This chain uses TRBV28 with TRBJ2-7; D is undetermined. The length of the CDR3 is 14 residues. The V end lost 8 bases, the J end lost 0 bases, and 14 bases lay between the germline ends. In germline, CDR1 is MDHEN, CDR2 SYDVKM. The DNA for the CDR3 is TGTGCCAGCCTCGCGACCTGGAGCTCCTACGAGCAGTACTTC. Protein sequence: CASLATWSSYEQYF.

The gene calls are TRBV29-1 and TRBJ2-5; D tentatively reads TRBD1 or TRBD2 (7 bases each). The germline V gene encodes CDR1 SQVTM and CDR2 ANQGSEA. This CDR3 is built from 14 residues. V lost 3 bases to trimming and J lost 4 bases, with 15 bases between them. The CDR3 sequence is CSVERQGGSETQYF. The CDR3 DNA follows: TGCAGCGTTGAGCGGCAGGGGGGGTCAGAGACCCAGTACTTC.

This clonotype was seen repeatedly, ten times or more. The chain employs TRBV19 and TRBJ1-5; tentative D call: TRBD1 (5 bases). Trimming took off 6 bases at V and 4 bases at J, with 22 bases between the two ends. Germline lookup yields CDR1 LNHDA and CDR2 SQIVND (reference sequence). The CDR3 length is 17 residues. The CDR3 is CASRPLQEREGNQPQHF. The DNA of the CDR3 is TGTGCCAGTAGACCTTTACAGGAGCGGGAAGGGAATCAGCCCCAGCATTTT.

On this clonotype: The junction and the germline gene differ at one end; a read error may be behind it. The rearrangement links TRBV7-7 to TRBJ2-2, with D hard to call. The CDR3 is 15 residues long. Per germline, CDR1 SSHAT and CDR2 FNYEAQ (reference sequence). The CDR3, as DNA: TGTGCTAGCAGCCTGTCGATGGCGAACACCGGGGAGCTGTTTTTT. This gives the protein CASSLSMANTGELFF.